This T cell receptor beta chain was captured in a study of blood T cell repertoires in COVID-19. Overall study context: Samples of COVID-19 (acute and convalescent) were obtained from the United States, Italy and Spain. T cells, B-cell-depleted T cells, or PBMCs provided the cDNA or gDNA that served as material.

In the original workflow: Amplified reference gene primers provided the basis for estimating nucleated cell counts. Some clones are missing from TCRdb's copy, which holds only in-frame ones; the method was immunoSEQ multiplex PCR. D and trimming were read from the DNA, whereas the V and J calls and clone size are those reported in that table. The sample consists of 100,000 to 110,000 clones, about 82% of them appearing once. The TCR originated in a man over 45 with active or convalescent COVID-19. Source material: peripheral blood.

The CDR3 coding sequence is TGTGCCAGCAGCTTTGGGGCCCAGAACACTGAAGCTTTCTTT. This encodes CASSFGAQNTEAFF. The rearrangement joins TRBV5-5 to TRBJ1-1, with D possibly matching TRBD1 (5 bases). The V end lost 2 bases, the J end lost 1 base, and 9 bases lay between the germline ends. Looked up from germline, CDR1 is SGHKS and CDR2 is YYEKEE (reference sequence). The CDR3 totals 14 residues.